The 7 T cell receptor beta chains presented below share a single source sample, sequenced in a study of control samples from healthy donors and cancer patients. The protocol was immunoSEQ multiplex PCR, while the TCRdb copy is restricted to in-frame clones and leaves out a portion. Among roughly 120,000 clones listed, approximately 92% were seen once. Sequenced input: PBMCs. These TCRs come from a woman aged 45-65 years with colorectal cancer.

DNA of the CDR3: TGCGCCAGCAGCTTTGTTTCTCCGGGACAGGGGGTTGGGAATGGCTACACCTTC. The encoded protein is CASSFVSPGQGVGNGYTF. This rearrangement joins TRBV5-1 to TRBJ1-2, with TRBD1 identical over 11 bases. The CDR3 loop spans 18 amino acids. Germline CDR1 and CDR2: SGHRS and YFSETQ. V lost 2 bases, J lost 6 bases, and 15 bases stayed unmatched.

The count of this clone is one. The rearrangement uses TRBV6-6 and TRBJ2-7; a possible D gene is TRBD1 (6 bases). V shed 5 bases and J shed 3 bases, with 17 bases lying between them. The CDR3 is made up of 15 amino acids. The germline V gene has CDR1 MNHNY and CDR2 SVGAGI (reference sequence). As DNA, the CDR3 is TGTGCCAGCAGTCCTCCGGTGGACAGCCGCTACGAGCAGTACTTC. Residues: CASSPPVDSRYEQYF.

The rearrangement links TRBV7-9 to TRBJ2-3, with a possible D match to TRBD1 (5 bases). The CDR3 runs to 13 residues. The V end lost 2 bases, the J end lost 4 bases, and 7 bases lay between the germline ends. Looked up from germline, CDR1 is SEHNR and CDR2 is FQNEAQ (reference sequence). Here the CDR3 DNA reads TGTGCCAGCAGCTTACCAGGGCCAGATACGCAGTATTTT. Residues: CASSLPGPDTQYF.

CDR3 region: CASSSTLTITQNTEAFF. CDR3 in DNA: TGTGCCAGCAGTTCAACCCTAACGATAACACAAAACACTGAAGCTTTCTTT. The chain recombines TRBV6-2 or TRBV6-3 with TRBJ1-1; D remains ambiguous. V was trimmed by 4 bases and J by 2 bases, leaving 20 bases between them. The CDR3 sequence is 17 residues long. Germline assignment: CDR1 MNHEY and CDR2 SVGEGT.

The V gene is TRBV5-1, the J gene TRBJ1-6, with TRBD1 matching over 11 bases. This CDR3 is 15 amino acids long. Trimming took 4 bases from V and 9 from J; bases not matched to a gene: 6. Per germline, CDR1 SGHRS and CDR2 YFSETQ. CDR3 residues: CASSVGTGGSSPLHF. CDR3 coding DNA: TGCGCCAGCAGCGTCGGGACAGGGGGATCTTCACCCCTCCACTTT.

The chain combines TRBV7-2 with TRBJ1-1; 7 bases agree with TRBD1. This CDR3 contains 13 residues. V was clipped by 3 bases and J by 4 bases; unmatched bases: 2. Germline V CDR1 and CDR2: SGHTA, FQGNSA. CDR3 nucleotides: TGTGCCAGCAGCTTTACAGGGGTCACTGAAGCTTTCTTT. Protein: CASSFTGVTEAFF.

J is TRBJ2-1 and V is TRBV30; D may be TRBD1 or TRBD2 (5 bases each). This CDR3 spans 12 amino acids. The germline V gene has CDR1 GTSNPN and CDR2 SVGIG (reference sequence). V was trimmed by 4 bases and J by 7 bases, leaving 11 bases between them. CDR3 nucleotide sequence: TGTGCCTGGACTACCTGGGGGAATGAGCAGTTCTTC. Residues: CAWTTWGNEQFF.